The entry that follows covers one TCR beta chain sequence. Antigen specificity is unknown. This record comes from a study of CD4 T cell repertoires in COVID-19. Study in general: Other coronavirus spike proteins restimulated relabeled CFSE-low cells expanded with IL-2 for 10 days. The study's findings and limits: Several top expanded SARS-CoV-2-reactive clonotypes were shared by two or three memory subsets. SARS-CoV and/or HKU1 spike cultures shared between roughly 7 and 25% of SARS-CoV-2 clonotypes.

With 5 bases removed from V and 4 bases from J, the gap between germline ends came to 13 bases. The CDR3 has 13 residues. Per the germline V gene, CDR1 is SQVTM and CDR2 is ANQGSEA. The table came from immunoSEQ multiplex PCR; TCRdb's copy has only in-frame clones and leaves some out. The sample yields about 22,000 clones, around 86% seen once. The memory T cells were sequenced right after ex vivo isolation, without culture. The gene calls are TRBV29-1 and TRBJ2-3; D remains unclear. The starting material was central memory CD4+ T cells from blood, obtained before the COVID-19 pandemic. This clonotype was obtained from a human donor who had COVID-19. CDR3 amino acids: CSVSAGVADTQYF. CDR3 nucleotides: TGCAGCGTTTCGGCAGGTGTCGCAGATACGCAGTATTTT.